The 5 T cell receptor beta chains reported below all come from one sample, sequenced in a study of CD8 T cells in Susac syndrome. Random hexamers were used to reverse transcribe about 0.5 to 1 ug of RNA. TCRdb fed the immunoSEQ multiplex PCR reads into MiXCR, producing one record per CDR3 protein. The sample has tens of thousands of distinct CDR3 sequences; about 96% are singletons. Material for sequencing was CD8+ T cells from PBMCs. Receptors were obtained from a human donor with Susac syndrome.

The V call is TRBV9, the J call TRBJ2-1; D is unclear. There are 14 residues in the CDR3. Trimming removed 3 bases from V and 10 bases from J, with 17 bases in between. Per germline, CDR1 SGDLS and CDR2 YYNGEE. The CDR3 DNA sequence: TGTGCCAGCAGCGCCACCTTATTGGCTCACGAGCAGTTCTTC. Its protein is CASSATLLAHEQFF.

As DNA, the CDR3 is TGTGCCTGGAGTGGACTTCCGGGACACGATCAGCCCCAGCATTTT. Translation: CAWSGLPGHDQPQHF. V gene TRBV30 combines with J gene TRBJ1-5, with a possible D match to TRBD1 (6 bases). Trimming cost V 1 base and J 5 bases, with 15 bases left between them. The CDR3 is 15 amino acids. Per germline, CDR1 GTSNPN and CDR2 SVGIG (reference sequence).

The chain employs TRBV20-1 and TRBJ1-6; weak D call: TRBD1 (5 bases). The CDR3 totals 14 residues. CDR1 is DFQATT, CDR2 SNEGSKA, per germline (reference sequence). V lost 2 bases and J 7 bases, leaving 12 bases between the germline ends. CDR3 sequence reads: CSARPGTVNSPLHF. The CDR3 nucleotides are TGCAGTGCTAGACCCGGGACCGTGAATTCACCCCTCCACTTT.

The V and J genes are TRBV2 and TRBJ2-3; D unclear. CDR3 length: 10 residues. Germline CDR1 and CDR2: SNHLY and FYNNEI. Deletions cut 7 bases from V and 4 bases from J, with 3 bases between. DNA of the CDR3: TGTGCCAGCATCGCAGATACGCAGTATTTT. As protein: CASIADTQYF.

The chain links TRBV28 to TRBJ1-4, with TRBD1 matching over 7 bases. V was clipped by 1 base and J by 5 bases; unmatched bases: 4. CDR1 is MDHEN, CDR2 SYDVKM, per germline. The CDR3 runs to 15 residues. The CDR3 protein is CASSLSTGPNEKLFF. CDR3 in DNA: TGTGCCAGCAGTTTATCGACAGGGCCGAATGAAAAACTGTTTTTT.